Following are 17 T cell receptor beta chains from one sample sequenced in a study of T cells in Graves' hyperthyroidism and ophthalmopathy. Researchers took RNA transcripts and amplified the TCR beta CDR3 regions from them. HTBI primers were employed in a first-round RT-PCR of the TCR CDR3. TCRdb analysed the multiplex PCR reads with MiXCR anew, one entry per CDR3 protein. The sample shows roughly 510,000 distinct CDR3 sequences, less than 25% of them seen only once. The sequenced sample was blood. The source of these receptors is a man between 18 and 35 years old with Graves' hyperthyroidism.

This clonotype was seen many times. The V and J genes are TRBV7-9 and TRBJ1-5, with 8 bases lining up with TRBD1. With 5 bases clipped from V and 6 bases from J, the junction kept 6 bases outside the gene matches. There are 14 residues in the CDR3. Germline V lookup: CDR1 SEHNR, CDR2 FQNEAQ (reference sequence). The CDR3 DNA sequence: TGTGCCAGCAGCCAACCGGGACAGGCTCAGCCCCAGCATTTT. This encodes CASSQPGQAQPQHF.

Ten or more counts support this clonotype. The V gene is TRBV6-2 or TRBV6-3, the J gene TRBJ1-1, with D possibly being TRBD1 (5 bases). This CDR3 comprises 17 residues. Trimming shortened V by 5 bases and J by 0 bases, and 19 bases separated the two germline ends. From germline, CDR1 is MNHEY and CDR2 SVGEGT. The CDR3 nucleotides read TGTGCCAGCAGTCCAATATCGGGGGATGACATGAACACTGAAGCTTTCTTT. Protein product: CASSPISGDDMNTEAFF.

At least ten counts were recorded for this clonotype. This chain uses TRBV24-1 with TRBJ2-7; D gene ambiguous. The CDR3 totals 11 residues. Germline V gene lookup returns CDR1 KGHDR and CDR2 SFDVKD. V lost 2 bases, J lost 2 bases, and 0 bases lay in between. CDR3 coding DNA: TGTGCCACCAGTGATTCCTACGAGCAGTACTTC. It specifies CATSDSYEQYF.

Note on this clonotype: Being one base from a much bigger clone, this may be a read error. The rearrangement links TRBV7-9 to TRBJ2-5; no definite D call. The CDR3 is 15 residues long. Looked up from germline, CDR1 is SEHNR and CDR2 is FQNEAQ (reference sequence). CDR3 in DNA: TGTGCCAGCAGCCGCTTCGGGCAGGCCCAAGCGACCCAGTACTTC. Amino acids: CASSRFGQAQATQYF.

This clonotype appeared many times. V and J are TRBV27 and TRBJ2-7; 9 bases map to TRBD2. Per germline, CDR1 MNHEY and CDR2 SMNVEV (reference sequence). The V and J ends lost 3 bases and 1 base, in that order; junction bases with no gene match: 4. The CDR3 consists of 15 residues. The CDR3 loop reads CASSFRSGGSYEQYF. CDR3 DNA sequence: TGTGCCAGCAGTTTCCGTAGCGGGGGTTCCTACGAGCAGTACTTC.

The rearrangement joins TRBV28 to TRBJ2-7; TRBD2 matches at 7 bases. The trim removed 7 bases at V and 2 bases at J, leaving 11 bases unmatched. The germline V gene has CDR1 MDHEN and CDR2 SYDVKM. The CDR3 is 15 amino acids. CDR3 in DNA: TGTGCCAGCAACCCTGGCGGGAGTACCCCCTACGAGCAGTACTTC. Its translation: CASNPGGSTPYEQYF.

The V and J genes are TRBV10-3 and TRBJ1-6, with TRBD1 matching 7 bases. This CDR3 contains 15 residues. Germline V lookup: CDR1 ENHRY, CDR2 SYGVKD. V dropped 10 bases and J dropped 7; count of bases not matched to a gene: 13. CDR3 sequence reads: CATAATGLRNSPLHF. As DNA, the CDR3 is TGTGCCACCGCCGCGACAGGGTTGAGGAATTCACCCCTCCACTTT.

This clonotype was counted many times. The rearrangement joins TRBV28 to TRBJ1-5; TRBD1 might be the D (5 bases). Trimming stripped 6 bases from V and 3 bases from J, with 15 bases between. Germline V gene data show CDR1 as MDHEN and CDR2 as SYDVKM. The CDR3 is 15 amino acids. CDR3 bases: TGTGCCAGCAGCTCCAACACAGGATTCAATCAGCCCCAGCATTTT. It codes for CASSSNTGFNQPQHF.

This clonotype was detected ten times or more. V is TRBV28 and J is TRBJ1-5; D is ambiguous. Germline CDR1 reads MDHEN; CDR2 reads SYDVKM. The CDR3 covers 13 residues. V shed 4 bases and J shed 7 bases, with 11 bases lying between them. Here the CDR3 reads CASSSLGNQPQHF. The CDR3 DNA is TGTGCCAGCAGTTCTCTTGGAAACCAGCCCCAGCATTTT. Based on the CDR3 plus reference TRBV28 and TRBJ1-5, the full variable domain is DVKVTQSSRYLVKRTGEKVFLECVQDMDHENMFWYRQDPGLGLRLIYFSYDVKMKEKGDIPEGYSVSREKKERFSLILESASTNQTSMYLCASSSLGNQPQHFGDGTRLSIL.

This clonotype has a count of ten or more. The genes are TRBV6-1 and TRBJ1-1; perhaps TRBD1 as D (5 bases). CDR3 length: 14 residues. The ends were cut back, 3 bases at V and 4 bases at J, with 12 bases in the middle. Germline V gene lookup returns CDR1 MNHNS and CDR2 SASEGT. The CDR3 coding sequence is TGTGCCAGCAGTGAGGGGGGGAAGGGCACTGAAGCTTTCTTT. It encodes CASSEGGKGTEAFF.

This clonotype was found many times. CDR3 region: CASSERPRTGSYEQYF. The CDR3 DNA is TGTGCCAGCAGTGAACGGCCGAGGACAGGGTCCTACGAGCAGTACTTC. V and J are TRBV2 and TRBJ2-7; 8 nucleotides agree with TRBD1. Germline V gives CDR1 SNHLY, CDR2 FYNNEI. The length of the CDR3 is 16 residues. Trimming at V came to 2 bases and at J to 1 base, leaving 7 bases not matched to a gene.

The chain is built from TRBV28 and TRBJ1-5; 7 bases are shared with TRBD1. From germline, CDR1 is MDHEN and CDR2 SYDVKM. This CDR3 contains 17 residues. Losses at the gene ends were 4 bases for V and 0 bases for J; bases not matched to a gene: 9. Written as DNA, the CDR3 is TGTGCCAGCAGTTCCTGGGACAGCGAATATAGCAATCAGCCCCAGCATTTT. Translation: CASSSWDSEYSNQPQHF.

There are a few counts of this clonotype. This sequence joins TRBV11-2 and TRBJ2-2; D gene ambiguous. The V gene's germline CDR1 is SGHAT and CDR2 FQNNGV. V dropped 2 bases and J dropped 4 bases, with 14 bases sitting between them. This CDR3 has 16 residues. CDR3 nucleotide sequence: TGTGCCAGCAGCTTATACCGGCAGCCGAGCACCGGGGAGCTGTTTTTT. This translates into CASSLYRQPSTGELFF. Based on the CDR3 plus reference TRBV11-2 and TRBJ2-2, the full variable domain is EAGVAQSPRYKIIEKRQSVAFWCNPISGHATLYWYQQILGQGPKLLIQFQNNGVVDDSQLPKDRFSAERLKGVDSTLKIQPAKLEDSAVYLCASSLYRQPSTGELFFGEGSRLTVL.

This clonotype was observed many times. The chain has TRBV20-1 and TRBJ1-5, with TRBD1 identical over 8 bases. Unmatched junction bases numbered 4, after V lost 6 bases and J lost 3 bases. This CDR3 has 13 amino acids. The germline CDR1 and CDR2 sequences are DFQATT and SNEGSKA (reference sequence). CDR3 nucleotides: TGCAGTGCCCAGGGGGCGTACAATCAGCCCCAGCATTTT. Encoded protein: CSAQGAYNQPQHF.

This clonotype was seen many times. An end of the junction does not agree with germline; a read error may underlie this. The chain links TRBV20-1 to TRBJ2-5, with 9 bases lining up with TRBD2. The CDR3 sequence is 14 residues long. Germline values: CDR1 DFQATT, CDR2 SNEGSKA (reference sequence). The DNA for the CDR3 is TGCAGCGCTAGACGCGGGGGGGCTCAAGAGACCCAGTACTTC. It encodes CSARRGGAQETQYF.

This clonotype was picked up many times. The CDR3 bases are TGTGCCAGCAGTTTAGCGGGCAGGGGCGAGACCCAGTACTTC. It is translated as CASSLAGRGETQYF. V is TRBV12-3 or TRBV12-4 and J is TRBJ2-5; tentative D call: TRBD1 (6 bases). V was cut by 0 bases and J by 5 bases, with 10 bases left in between. The CDR3 is 14 residues long.

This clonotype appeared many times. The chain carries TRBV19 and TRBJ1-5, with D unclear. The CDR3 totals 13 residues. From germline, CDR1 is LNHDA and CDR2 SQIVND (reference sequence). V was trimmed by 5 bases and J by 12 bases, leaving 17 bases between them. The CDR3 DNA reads TGTGCCAGTAGTCCGCTTGGGGATGGGGTCCAGCATTTT. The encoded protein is CASSPLGDGVQHF.